This T cell receptor (beta chain) was retrieved from a study of blood T cells in healthy people across ages. Primed by a sample-barcoded 5' primer and a J-beta primer mix, a second PCR proceeded for about 6 to 11 cycles. TCRdb redid the calling of the 5' RACE reads with MiXCR, one entry per CDR3 protein. The data contain roughly 1.4 million distinct CDR3 sequences, around 55% of them singletons. This clonotype was observed a handful of times. As yet, its antigen is unknown. Broader study findings: Comparison with aged donors showed that long-lived donors had more naive CD4+ cells and higher diversity. TCR beta diversity per million T cells fell roughly linearly with age. A strong correlation was seen between TCR beta diversity and naive T cell percentage.

Trimming removed 3 bases from V and 10 bases from J, with 16 bases in between. The CDR3 spans 14 residues. Per the germline V gene, CDR1 is LNHDA and CDR2 is SQIVND (reference sequence). The chain combines TRBV19 with TRBJ2-1; D call uncertain. The sequenced sample consisted of blood. The TCR originated in a man between 18 and 29 years old in good health. CDR3 sequence: CASSIPGHKAEQFF. CDR3 nucleotide sequence: TGTGCCAGTAGTATCCCAGGCCACAAAGCCGAGCAGTTCTTC.